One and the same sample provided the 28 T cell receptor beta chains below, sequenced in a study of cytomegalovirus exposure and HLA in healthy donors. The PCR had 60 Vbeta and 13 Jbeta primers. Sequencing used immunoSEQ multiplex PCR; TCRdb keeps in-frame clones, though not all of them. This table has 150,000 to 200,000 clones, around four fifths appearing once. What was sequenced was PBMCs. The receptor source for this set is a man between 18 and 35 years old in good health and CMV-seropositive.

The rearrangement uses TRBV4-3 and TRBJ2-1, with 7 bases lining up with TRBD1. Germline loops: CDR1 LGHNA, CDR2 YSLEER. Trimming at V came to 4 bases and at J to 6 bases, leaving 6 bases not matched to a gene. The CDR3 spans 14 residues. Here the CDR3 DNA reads TGCGCCAGCAGCCCAGAGGGGGCTAGCAATGAGCAGTTCTTC. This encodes CASSPEGASNEQFF.

CDR3 protein: CASSFRAETEAFF. The CDR3 DNA is TGTGCCAGCAGCTTCAGGGCGGAGACTGAAGCTTTCTTT. The gene calls are TRBV5-6 and TRBJ1-1; possible D gene TRBD1, 5 bases. CDR3 length: 13 residues. V lost 2 bases and J 5 bases, leaving 10 bases between the germline ends. The V gene's germline CDR1 is SGHDT and CDR2 YYEEEE.

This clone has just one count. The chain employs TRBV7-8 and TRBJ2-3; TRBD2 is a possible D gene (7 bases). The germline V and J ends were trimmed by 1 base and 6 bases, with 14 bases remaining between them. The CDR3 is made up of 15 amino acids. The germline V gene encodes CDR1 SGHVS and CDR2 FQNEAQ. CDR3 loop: CASSLVRGGSDTQYF. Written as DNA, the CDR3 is TGTGCCAGCAGCTTAGTGAGGGGGGGGTCCGATACGCAGTATTTT.

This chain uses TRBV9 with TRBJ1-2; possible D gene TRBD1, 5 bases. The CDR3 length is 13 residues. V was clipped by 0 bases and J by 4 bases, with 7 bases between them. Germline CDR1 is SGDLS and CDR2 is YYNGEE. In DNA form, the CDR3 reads TGTGCCAGCAGCGTAGATGACAGCTATGGCTACACCTTC. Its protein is CASSVDDSYGYTF.

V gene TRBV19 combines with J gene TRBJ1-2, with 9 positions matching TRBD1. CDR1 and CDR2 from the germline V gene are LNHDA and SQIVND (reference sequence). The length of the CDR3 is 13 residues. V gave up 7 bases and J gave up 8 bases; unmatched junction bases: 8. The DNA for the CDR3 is TGTGCCAGTACCGCCGGGACAGGGTACGGCTACACCTTC. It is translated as CASTAGTGYGYTF. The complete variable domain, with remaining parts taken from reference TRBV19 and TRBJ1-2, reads DGGITQSPKYLFRKEGQNVTLSCEQNLNHDAMYWYRQDPGQGLRLIYYSQIVNDFQKGDIAEGYSVSREKKESFPLTVTSAQKNPTAFYLCASTAGTGYGYTFGSGTRLTVV.

The CDR3 sequence is CASSEALQGWDGYTF. DNA for the CDR3: TGTGCCAGCAGTGAAGCGCTTCAGGGGTGGGATGGCTACACCTTC. The V gene is TRBV2, the J gene TRBJ1-2, with D possibly matching TRBD1 (6 bases). The germline V gene encodes CDR1 SNHLY and CDR2 FYNNEI. Trimming stripped 0 bases from V and 6 bases from J, with 14 bases between. The CDR3 sequence is 15 residues long.

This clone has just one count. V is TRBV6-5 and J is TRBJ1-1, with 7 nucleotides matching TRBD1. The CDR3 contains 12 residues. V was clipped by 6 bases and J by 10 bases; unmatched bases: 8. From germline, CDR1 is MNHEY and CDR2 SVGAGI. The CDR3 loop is CASSRTGEVAFF. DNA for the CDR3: TGTGCCAGCAGCCGAACAGGGGAAGTAGCTTTCTTT.

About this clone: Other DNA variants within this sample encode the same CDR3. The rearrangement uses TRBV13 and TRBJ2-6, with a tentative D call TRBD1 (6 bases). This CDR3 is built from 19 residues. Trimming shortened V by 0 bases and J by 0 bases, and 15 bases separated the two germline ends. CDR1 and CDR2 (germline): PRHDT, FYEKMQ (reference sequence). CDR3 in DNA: TGTGCCAGCAGCTTAGGCCTAACAGGGCACTACTCTGGGGCCAACGTCCTGACTTTC. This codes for CASSLGLTGHYSGANVLTF.

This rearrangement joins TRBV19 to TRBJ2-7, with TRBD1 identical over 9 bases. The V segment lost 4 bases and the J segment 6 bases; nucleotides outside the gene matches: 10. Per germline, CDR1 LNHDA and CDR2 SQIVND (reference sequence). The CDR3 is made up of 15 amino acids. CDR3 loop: CASSSANTGGAEQYF. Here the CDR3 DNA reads TGTGCCAGTAGTAGCGCGAATACAGGGGGCGCCGAGCAGTACTTC.

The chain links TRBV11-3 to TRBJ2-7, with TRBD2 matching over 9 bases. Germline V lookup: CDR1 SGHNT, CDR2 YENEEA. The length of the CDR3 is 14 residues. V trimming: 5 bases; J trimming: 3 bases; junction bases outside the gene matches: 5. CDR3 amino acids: CASSPSGNIYEQYF. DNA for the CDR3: TGTGCCAGCAGCCCTAGCGGGAATATCTACGAGCAGTACTTC.

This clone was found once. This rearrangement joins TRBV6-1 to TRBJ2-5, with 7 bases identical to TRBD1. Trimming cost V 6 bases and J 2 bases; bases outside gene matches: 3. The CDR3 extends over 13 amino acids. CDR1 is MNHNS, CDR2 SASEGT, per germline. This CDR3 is CASSAQGQETQYF. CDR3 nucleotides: TGTGCCAGCAGCGCACAGGGGCAAGAGACCCAGTACTTC.

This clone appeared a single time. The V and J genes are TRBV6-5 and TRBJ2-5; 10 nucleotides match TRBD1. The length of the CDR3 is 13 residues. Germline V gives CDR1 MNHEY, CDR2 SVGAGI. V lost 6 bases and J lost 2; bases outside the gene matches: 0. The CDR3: CASRGQGQETQYF. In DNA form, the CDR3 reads TGTGCCAGCAGGGGACAGGGGCAAGAGACCCAGTACTTC.

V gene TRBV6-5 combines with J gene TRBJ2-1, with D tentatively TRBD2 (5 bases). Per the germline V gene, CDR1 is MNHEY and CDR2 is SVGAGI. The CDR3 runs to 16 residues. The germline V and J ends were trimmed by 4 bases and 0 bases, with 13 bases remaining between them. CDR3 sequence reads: CASSLERPSSYNEQFF. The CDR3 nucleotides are TGTGCCAGCAGTTTGGAGCGGCCGAGCTCCTACAATGAGCAGTTCTTC.

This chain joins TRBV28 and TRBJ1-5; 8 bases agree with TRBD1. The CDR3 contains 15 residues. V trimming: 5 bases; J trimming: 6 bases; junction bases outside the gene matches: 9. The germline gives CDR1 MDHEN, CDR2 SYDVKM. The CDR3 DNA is TGTGCCAGCAGTCCTCCGGGACAGGCCCGTCAGCCCCAGCATTTT. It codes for CASSPPGQARQPQHF.

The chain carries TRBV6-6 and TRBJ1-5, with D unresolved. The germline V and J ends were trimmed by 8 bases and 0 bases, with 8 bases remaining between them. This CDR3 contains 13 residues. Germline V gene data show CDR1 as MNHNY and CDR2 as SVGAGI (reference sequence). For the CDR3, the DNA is TGTGCCAGCGGGCAATATAGCAATCAGCCCCAGCATTTT. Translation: CASGQYSNQPQHF.

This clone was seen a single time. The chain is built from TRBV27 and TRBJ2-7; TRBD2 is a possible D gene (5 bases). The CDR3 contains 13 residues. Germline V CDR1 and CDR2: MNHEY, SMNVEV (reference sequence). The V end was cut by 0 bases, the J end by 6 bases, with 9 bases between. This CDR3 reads CASSLSGSAEQYF. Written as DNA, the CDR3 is TGTGCCAGCAGTTTATCTGGGAGTGCCGAGCAGTACTTC.

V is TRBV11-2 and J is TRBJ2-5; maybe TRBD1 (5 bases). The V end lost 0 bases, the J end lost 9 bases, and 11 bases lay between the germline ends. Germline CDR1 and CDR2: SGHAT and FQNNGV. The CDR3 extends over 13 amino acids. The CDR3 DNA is TGTGCCAGCAGCTTAGATCAAAGGGGATCCCAGTACTTC. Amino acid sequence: CASSLDQRGSQYF.

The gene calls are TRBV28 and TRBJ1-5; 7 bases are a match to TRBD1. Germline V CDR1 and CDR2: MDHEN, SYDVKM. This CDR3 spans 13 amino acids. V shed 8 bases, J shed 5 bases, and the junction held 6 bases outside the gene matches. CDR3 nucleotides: TGTGCCAGCTTGACAGGGAATTATCAGCCCCAGCATTTT. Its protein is CASLTGNYQPQHF.

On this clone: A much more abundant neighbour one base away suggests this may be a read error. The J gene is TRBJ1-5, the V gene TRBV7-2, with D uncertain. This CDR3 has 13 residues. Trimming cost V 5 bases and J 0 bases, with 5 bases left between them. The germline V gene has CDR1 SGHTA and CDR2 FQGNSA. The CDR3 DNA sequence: TGTGCCAGCAGCCCCCTTAGCAATCAGCCCCAGCATTTT. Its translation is CASSPLSNQPQHF.

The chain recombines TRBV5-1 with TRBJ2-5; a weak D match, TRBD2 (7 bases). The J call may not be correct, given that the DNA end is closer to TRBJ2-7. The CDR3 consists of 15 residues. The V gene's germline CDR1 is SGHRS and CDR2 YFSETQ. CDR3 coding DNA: TGCGCCAGCAGCCCATGGGGGGGCACGTCCTACGAGCAGTACTTC. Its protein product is CASSPWGGTSYEQYF.

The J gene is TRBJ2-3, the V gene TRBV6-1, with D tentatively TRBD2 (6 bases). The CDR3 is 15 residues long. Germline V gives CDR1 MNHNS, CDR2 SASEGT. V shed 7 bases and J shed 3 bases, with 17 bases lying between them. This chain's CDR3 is CASTLNWGVTDTQYF. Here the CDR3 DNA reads TGTGCCAGCACTTTAAATTGGGGGGTAACAGATACGCAGTATTTT.

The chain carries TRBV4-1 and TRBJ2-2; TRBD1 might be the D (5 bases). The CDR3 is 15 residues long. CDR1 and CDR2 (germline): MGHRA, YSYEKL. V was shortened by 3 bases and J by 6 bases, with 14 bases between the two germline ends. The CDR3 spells CASSQNSRVSGELFF. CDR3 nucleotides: TGCGCCAGCAGCCAGAACTCCAGGGTCTCCGGGGAGCTGTTTTTT.

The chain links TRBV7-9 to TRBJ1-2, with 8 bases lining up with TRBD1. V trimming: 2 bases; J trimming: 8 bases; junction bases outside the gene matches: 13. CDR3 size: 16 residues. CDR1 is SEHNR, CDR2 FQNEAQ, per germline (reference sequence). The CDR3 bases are TGTGCCAGCAGCTTACCGACACAGGGGGGGACGAACGGCTACACCTTC. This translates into CASSLPTQGGTNGYTF.

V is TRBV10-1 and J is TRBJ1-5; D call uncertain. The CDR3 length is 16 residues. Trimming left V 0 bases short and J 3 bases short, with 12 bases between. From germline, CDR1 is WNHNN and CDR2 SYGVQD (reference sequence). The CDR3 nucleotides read TGCGCCAGCAGTGAGTCGCCCCGGCGGGACAATCAGCCCCAGCATTTT. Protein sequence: CASSESPRRDNQPQHF.

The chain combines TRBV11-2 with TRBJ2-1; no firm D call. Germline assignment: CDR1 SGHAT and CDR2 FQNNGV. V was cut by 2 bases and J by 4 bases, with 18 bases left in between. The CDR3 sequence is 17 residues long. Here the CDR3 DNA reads TGTGCCAGCAGCTTATTTATTACGACTCAAGCTTACAATGAGCAGTTCTTC. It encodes CASSLFITTQAYNEQFF.

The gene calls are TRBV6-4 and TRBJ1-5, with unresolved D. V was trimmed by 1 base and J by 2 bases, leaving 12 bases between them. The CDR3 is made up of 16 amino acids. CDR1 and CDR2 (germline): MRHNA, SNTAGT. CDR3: CASSDCDPGCNQPQHF. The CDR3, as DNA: TGTGCCAGCAGTGACTGTGACCCGGGGTGCAATCAGCCCCAGCATTTT.

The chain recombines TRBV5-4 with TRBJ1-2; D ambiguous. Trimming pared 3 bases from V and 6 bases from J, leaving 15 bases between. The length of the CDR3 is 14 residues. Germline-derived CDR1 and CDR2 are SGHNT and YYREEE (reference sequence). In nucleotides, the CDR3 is TGTGCCAGCAGCTCCGGACTTTCCGCGGATGGCTACACCTTC. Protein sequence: CASSSGLSADGYTF.

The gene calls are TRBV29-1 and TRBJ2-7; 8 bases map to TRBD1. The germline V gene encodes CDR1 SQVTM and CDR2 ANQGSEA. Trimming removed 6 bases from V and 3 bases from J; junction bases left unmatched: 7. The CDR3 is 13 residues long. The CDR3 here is CSVLTGVGYEQYF. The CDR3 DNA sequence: TGCAGCGTGCTGACAGGGGTCGGCTACGAGCAGTACTTC.